Following are 21 T cell receptor beta chains from one sample sequenced in a study of neurological immune-mediated disorders. The time point is: longitudinal time-point 3. Each CDR3 protein gets one entry after TCRdb re-called the 5' RACE reads with MiXCR. Of about 80,000 distinct CDR3 sequences listed, 4.3% are singletons. Sequencing input: PBMCs. The receptors come from a woman between 55 and 75 years old with multiple sclerosis.

Many counts were recorded for this clonotype. This chain uses TRBV9 with TRBJ2-1, with 7 positions matching TRBD2. The CDR3 is made up of 15 amino acids. Trimming removed 0 bases from V and 5 bases from J; junction bases left unmatched: 5. The germline V gene encodes CDR1 SGDLS and CDR2 YYNGEE. The CDR3 DNA sequence: TGTGCCAGCAGCGTAGTTAGCGGGCCGGACAATGAGCAGTTCTTC. Encoded protein: CASSVVSGPDNEQFF.

The table lists this clonotype with many counts. The genes are TRBV12-5 and TRBJ2-7, with D possibly TRBD2 on 6 matching bases. V lost 0 bases and J lost 4, with 7 bases in between. In germline, CDR1 is LGHNT, CDR2 FRNRAP. This CDR3 comprises 13 residues. In DNA form, the CDR3 reads TGTGCTAGTGGTTTGGTAGCGGGTTACGAGCAGTACTTC. Protein sequence: CASGLVAGYEQYF.

This clonotype has a count of ten or more. The chain combines TRBV5-1 with TRBJ1-1; a weak D match, TRBD1 (5 bases). This CDR3 contains 12 residues. Germline CDR1 reads SGHRS; CDR2 reads YFSETQ. Trimming pared 0 bases from V and 7 bases from J, leaving 7 bases between. CDR3 sequence (DNA): TGCGCCAGCAGCTTGGACAGGTTTGAAGCTTTCTTT. This sequence encodes CASSLDRFEAFF.

This clonotype was detected many times. The V and J genes are TRBV20-1 and TRBJ2-3, with a weak D call TRBD2 (6 bases). Trimming took 3 bases from V and 2 from J, leaving 18 bases between them. This CDR3 spans 16 amino acids. CDR1 and CDR2 from the germline V gene are DFQATT and SNEGSKA (reference sequence). The DNA for the CDR3 is TGCAGTGCTAGGCTGGGTTCATCGCGGGACACAGATACGCAGTATTTT. Translated: CSARLGSSRDTDTQYF.

By sample share, this clonotype is medium-sized. The genes are TRBV20-1 and TRBJ2-7; TRBD2 matches 10 bases. CDR3 length: 15 amino acids. The germline CDR1 and CDR2 sequences are DFQATT and SNEGSKA (reference sequence). V lost 6 bases to trimming and J lost 0 bases; unmatched junction nucleotides: 8. This CDR3 reads CSASRGTSASYEQYF. Written as DNA, the CDR3 is TGCAGTGCCAGTCGCGGGACTAGCGCCTCCTACGAGCAGTACTTC.

This clonotype has at least ten counts. This chain joins TRBV7-9 and TRBJ1-5; maybe TRBD1 (5 bases). Germline lookup yields CDR1 SEHNR and CDR2 FQNEAQ (reference sequence). The CDR3 consists of 15 residues. V was shortened by 8 bases and J by 0 bases, with 14 bases between the two germline ends. DNA of the CDR3: TGTGCCAGCCAAAAGGACACCCTTAGCAATCAGCCCCAGCATTTT. It specifies CASQKDTLSNQPQHF.

This clonotype showed up many times. The chain links TRBV4-1 to TRBJ2-7; D is undetermined. Trimming took off 1 base at V and 1 base at J, with 11 bases between the two ends. The CDR3 consists of 15 residues. Germline V gene sequence: CDR1 MGHRA, CDR2 YSYEKL. The CDR3 region has the DNA TGCGCCAGCAGCCAAGGACTCGGTTTGTCCTACGAGCAGTACTTC. This sequence encodes CASSQGLGLSYEQYF.

This clonotype was seen repeatedly, ten times or more. The chain couples TRBV7-8 to TRBJ2-1; D is ambiguous. From germline, CDR1 is SGHVS and CDR2 FQNEAQ. Trimming took 5 bases from V and 4 from J, leaving 18 bases between them. The CDR3 is 16 residues long. The chain's CDR3 is CASSPSGAAFYNEQFF. In DNA, the CDR3 is TGTGCCAGCAGCCCCTCGGGCGCCGCATTTTACAATGAGCAGTTCTTC.

Ten or more counts support this clonotype. This chain joins TRBV3-1 and TRBJ1-3; D is uncertain. The CDR3 has 14 residues. Germline V gene data show CDR1 as LGHDT and CDR2 as YNNKEL (reference sequence). Trimming removed 3 bases from V and 4 bases from J, with 10 bases in between. CDR3 residues: CASSQTWGGNTIYF. The CDR3, as DNA: TGTGCCAGCAGCCAGACATGGGGAGGAAACACCATATATTTT.

This clonotype was counted at least ten times. This chain connects TRBV7-9 to TRBJ1-4; TRBD1 matches at 7 bases. Unmatched junction bases numbered 7, after V lost 5 bases and J lost 4 bases. The CDR3 has 15 residues. From germline, CDR1 is SEHNR and CDR2 FQNEAQ (reference sequence). In DNA, the CDR3 is TGTGCCAGCAGCCCCCGACAGGGCGGTAATGAAAAACTGTTTTTT. Translation gives CASSPRQGGNEKLFF.

V gene TRBV3-1 combines with J gene TRBJ2-1; TRBD2 agrees at 13 bases. This CDR3 is 16 amino acids long. From germline, CDR1 is LGHDT and CDR2 YNNKEL (reference sequence). J gave up 7 bases and V 4 bases, and 7 bases lay outside the gene matches. CDR3 amino acids: CASSPTSGGGWNEQFF. The CDR3 nucleotides read TGTGCCAGCAGCCCCACTAGCGGGGGGGGGTGGAATGAGCAGTTCTTC.

This clonotype was seen ten or more times. V usage is TRBV7-8 and J usage is TRBJ1-2, with D hard to call. In germline, CDR1 is SGHVS, CDR2 FQNEAQ. The CDR3 is 13 amino acids. V gave up 5 bases and J gave up 6 bases, with 13 bases separating them. In DNA form, the CDR3 reads TGTGCCAGCAGCCCGAGGACCTATCATGGCTACACCTTC. This sequence encodes CASSPRTYHGYTF.

This clonotype was counted at least ten times. V usage is TRBV15 and J usage is TRBJ2-7, with D possibly being TRBD1 (6 bases). The V end lost 2 bases, the J end lost 2 bases, and 10 bases lay between the germline ends. The CDR3 loop spans 14 amino acids. The germline V gene has CDR1 LNHNV and CDR2 YYDKDF (reference sequence). The CDR3 is CATSRRAGAYEQYF. The CDR3 DNA follows: TGTGCCACCAGCAGAAGGGCAGGGGCCTACGAGCAGTACTTC. The complete variable domain, with remaining parts taken from reference TRBV15 and TRBJ2-7, reads DAMVIQNPRYQVTQFGKPVTLSCSQTLNHNVMYWYQQKSSQAPKLLFHYYDKDFNNEADTPDNFQSRRPNTSFCFLDIRSPGLGDTAMYLCATSRRAGAYEQYFGPGTRLTVT.

This clonotype was seen at least ten times. This rearrangement joins TRBV12-3 or TRBV12-4 to TRBJ2-3; the D is unclear. The ends were cut back, 3 bases at V and 0 bases at J, with 10 bases in the middle. This CDR3 contains 15 residues. The CDR3 loop reads CASSFYRVSTDTQYF. The CDR3, as DNA: TGTGCCAGCAGTTTTTACCGAGTCAGCACAGATACGCAGTATTTT.

This clonotype was counted at least ten times. The V call is TRBV24-1, the J call TRBJ2-1, with D possibly being TRBD1 or TRBD2 (5 bases each). Germline-derived CDR1 and CDR2 are KGHDR and SFDVKD. The V and J ends lost 1 base and 2 bases respectively, with 8 bases between them. This CDR3 comprises 15 residues. The CDR3 region is CATSDFGDPYNEQFF. Here the CDR3 DNA reads TGTGCCACCAGTGATTTTGGGGACCCCTACAATGAGCAGTTCTTC.

This clonotype has ten or more counts. The chain carries TRBV7-2 and TRBJ1-1, with D tentatively TRBD1 (5 bases). The CDR3 contains 14 residues. From germline, CDR1 is SGHTA and CDR2 FQGNSA. V was clipped by 1 base and J by 4 bases, with 10 bases between them. CDR3 nucleotide sequence: TGTGCCAGCAGCTTAGGCGGGGGTTCCACTGAAGCTTTCTTT. Protein product: CASSLGGGSTEAFF.

This clonotype has at least ten counts. The rearrangement links TRBV2 to TRBJ2-2, with D tentatively TRBD1 (5 bases). Trimming took 6 bases from V and 5 from J, leaving 10 bases between them. CDR3 size: 13 residues. CDR1 SNHLY and CDR2 FYNNEI come from the germline V gene. The CDR3 spells CASSPGMTGELFF. CDR3 DNA: TGTGCCAGCAGCCCAGGGATGACCGGGGAGCTGTTTTTT. Complete variable domain (other parts from reference TRBV2 and TRBJ2-2): EPEVTQTPSHQVTQMGQEVILRCVPISNHLYFYWYRQILGQKVEFLVSFYNNEISEKSEIFDDQFSVERPDGSNFTLKIRSTKLEDSAMYFCASSPGMTGELFFGEGSRLTVL.

Many counts were recorded for this clonotype. The rearrangement uses TRBV28 and TRBJ1-2; the match to TRBD1 covers 7 bases. The CDR3 consists of 16 residues. The germline V gene has CDR1 MDHEN and CDR2 SYDVKM. Unmatched junction bases numbered 15, after V lost 7 bases and J lost 4 bases. The CDR3 bases are TGTGCCAGCACCGCGGACAGGACCCCCCTAAGCTATGGCTACACCTTC. This encodes CASTADRTPLSYGYTF.

There are many counts of this clonotype. The rearrangement uses TRBV20-1 and TRBJ2-7; possible D gene TRBD1, 5 bases. This CDR3 contains 11 residues. V lost 5 bases and J 4 bases, leaving 9 bases between the germline ends. Germline V lookup: CDR1 DFQATT, CDR2 SNEGSKA (reference sequence). CDR3 sequence: CSAGAAYEQYF. The CDR3 nucleotides are TGCAGTGCTGGGGCGGCTTACGAGCAGTACTTC.

This clonotype was seen at least ten times. This chain uses TRBV20-1 with TRBJ2-3; D perhaps matches TRBD1 (6 bases). Trimming left V 3 bases short and J 4 bases short, with 14 bases between. Germline lookup yields CDR1 DFQATT and CDR2 SNEGSKA (reference sequence). This CDR3 contains 14 residues. This CDR3 reads CSASGQLEADTQYF. CDR3 in DNA: TGCAGTGCTAGCGGACAGTTAGAGGCAGATACGCAGTATTTT.

In its sample, this clonotype was seen many times. The V gene is TRBV5-1, the J gene TRBJ2-6; 7 bases match TRBD1. Per the germline V gene, CDR1 is SGHRS and CDR2 is YFSETQ. This CDR3 region has 18 residues. J lost 0 bases, V lost 4 bases, and 10 bases had no gene match. This chain's CDR3 is CASSRAGTASSGANVLTF. The CDR3 nucleotides are TGCGCCAGCAGCCGCGCCGGGACAGCAAGCTCTGGGGCCAACGTCCTGACTTTC.